This TCR beta chain was captured by sequencing in a study of post-analysis software for immune sequencing data. Concerning this clonotype itself: The antigen is not known.

Overall study results and limits: In patients, five or six TRBV segments were more frequent than in controls, with TRBV5-6, TRBV5-1 and TRBV20-1 among them. Normalized Chao1 diversity was significantly reduced in patients versus controls.

Libraries were made from TCR beta cDNA, and they carried unique molecular identifiers. Using its own MiXCR run on the PCR reads, TCRdb lists one record per CDR3 protein. The table records about 460,000 distinct CDR3 sequences, around 40% of them present only once. Per germline, CDR1 SGHTA and CDR2 FQGTGA. The CDR3 has 12 amino acids. Trimming stripped 6 bases from V and 16 bases from J, with 19 bases between. Specimen: blood. This clonotype was obtained from a girl aged 10-17 years with multiple sclerosis. This rearrangement joins TRBV7-3 to TRBJ2-4; D may match TRBD1 or TRBD2 (5 bases each). CDR3 sequence: CASRQPPGPNYF. The DNA of the CDR3 is TGTGCCAGCAGGCAACCGCCGGGACCGAACTACTTC.